The present entry profiles one T cell receptor beta chain with its context. What it binds is unknown. Clones were read by immunoSEQ multiplex PCR, and TCRdb kept only the in-frame ones, dropping some. The sample shows about 32,000 clones, 85% to 95% of them seen only once. This specimen belongs to a study of glioma-infiltrating T cells after dendritic cell vaccination. Study-wide results and limits: Longer survival after dendritic cell vaccination followed higher pretreatment TIL content.

The germline V and J ends were trimmed by 4 bases and 1 base, with 20 bases remaining between them. The CDR3 has 18 residues. Germline CDR1 LNHDA, CDR2 SQIVND (reference sequence). Blood PBMC samples: pre-vaccination, two weeks post third vaccination, and at tumor progression. The receptor was isolated from a human donor with glioblastoma. The sample was blood, taken before dendritic cell vaccination. The chain uses TRBV19 and TRBJ1-3; D not certain. For the CDR3, the DNA is TGTGCCAGTAGTACCTTTCTGAGGAAAACTCGATCTGGAAACACCATATATTTT. Protein: CASSTFLRKTRSGNTIYF.